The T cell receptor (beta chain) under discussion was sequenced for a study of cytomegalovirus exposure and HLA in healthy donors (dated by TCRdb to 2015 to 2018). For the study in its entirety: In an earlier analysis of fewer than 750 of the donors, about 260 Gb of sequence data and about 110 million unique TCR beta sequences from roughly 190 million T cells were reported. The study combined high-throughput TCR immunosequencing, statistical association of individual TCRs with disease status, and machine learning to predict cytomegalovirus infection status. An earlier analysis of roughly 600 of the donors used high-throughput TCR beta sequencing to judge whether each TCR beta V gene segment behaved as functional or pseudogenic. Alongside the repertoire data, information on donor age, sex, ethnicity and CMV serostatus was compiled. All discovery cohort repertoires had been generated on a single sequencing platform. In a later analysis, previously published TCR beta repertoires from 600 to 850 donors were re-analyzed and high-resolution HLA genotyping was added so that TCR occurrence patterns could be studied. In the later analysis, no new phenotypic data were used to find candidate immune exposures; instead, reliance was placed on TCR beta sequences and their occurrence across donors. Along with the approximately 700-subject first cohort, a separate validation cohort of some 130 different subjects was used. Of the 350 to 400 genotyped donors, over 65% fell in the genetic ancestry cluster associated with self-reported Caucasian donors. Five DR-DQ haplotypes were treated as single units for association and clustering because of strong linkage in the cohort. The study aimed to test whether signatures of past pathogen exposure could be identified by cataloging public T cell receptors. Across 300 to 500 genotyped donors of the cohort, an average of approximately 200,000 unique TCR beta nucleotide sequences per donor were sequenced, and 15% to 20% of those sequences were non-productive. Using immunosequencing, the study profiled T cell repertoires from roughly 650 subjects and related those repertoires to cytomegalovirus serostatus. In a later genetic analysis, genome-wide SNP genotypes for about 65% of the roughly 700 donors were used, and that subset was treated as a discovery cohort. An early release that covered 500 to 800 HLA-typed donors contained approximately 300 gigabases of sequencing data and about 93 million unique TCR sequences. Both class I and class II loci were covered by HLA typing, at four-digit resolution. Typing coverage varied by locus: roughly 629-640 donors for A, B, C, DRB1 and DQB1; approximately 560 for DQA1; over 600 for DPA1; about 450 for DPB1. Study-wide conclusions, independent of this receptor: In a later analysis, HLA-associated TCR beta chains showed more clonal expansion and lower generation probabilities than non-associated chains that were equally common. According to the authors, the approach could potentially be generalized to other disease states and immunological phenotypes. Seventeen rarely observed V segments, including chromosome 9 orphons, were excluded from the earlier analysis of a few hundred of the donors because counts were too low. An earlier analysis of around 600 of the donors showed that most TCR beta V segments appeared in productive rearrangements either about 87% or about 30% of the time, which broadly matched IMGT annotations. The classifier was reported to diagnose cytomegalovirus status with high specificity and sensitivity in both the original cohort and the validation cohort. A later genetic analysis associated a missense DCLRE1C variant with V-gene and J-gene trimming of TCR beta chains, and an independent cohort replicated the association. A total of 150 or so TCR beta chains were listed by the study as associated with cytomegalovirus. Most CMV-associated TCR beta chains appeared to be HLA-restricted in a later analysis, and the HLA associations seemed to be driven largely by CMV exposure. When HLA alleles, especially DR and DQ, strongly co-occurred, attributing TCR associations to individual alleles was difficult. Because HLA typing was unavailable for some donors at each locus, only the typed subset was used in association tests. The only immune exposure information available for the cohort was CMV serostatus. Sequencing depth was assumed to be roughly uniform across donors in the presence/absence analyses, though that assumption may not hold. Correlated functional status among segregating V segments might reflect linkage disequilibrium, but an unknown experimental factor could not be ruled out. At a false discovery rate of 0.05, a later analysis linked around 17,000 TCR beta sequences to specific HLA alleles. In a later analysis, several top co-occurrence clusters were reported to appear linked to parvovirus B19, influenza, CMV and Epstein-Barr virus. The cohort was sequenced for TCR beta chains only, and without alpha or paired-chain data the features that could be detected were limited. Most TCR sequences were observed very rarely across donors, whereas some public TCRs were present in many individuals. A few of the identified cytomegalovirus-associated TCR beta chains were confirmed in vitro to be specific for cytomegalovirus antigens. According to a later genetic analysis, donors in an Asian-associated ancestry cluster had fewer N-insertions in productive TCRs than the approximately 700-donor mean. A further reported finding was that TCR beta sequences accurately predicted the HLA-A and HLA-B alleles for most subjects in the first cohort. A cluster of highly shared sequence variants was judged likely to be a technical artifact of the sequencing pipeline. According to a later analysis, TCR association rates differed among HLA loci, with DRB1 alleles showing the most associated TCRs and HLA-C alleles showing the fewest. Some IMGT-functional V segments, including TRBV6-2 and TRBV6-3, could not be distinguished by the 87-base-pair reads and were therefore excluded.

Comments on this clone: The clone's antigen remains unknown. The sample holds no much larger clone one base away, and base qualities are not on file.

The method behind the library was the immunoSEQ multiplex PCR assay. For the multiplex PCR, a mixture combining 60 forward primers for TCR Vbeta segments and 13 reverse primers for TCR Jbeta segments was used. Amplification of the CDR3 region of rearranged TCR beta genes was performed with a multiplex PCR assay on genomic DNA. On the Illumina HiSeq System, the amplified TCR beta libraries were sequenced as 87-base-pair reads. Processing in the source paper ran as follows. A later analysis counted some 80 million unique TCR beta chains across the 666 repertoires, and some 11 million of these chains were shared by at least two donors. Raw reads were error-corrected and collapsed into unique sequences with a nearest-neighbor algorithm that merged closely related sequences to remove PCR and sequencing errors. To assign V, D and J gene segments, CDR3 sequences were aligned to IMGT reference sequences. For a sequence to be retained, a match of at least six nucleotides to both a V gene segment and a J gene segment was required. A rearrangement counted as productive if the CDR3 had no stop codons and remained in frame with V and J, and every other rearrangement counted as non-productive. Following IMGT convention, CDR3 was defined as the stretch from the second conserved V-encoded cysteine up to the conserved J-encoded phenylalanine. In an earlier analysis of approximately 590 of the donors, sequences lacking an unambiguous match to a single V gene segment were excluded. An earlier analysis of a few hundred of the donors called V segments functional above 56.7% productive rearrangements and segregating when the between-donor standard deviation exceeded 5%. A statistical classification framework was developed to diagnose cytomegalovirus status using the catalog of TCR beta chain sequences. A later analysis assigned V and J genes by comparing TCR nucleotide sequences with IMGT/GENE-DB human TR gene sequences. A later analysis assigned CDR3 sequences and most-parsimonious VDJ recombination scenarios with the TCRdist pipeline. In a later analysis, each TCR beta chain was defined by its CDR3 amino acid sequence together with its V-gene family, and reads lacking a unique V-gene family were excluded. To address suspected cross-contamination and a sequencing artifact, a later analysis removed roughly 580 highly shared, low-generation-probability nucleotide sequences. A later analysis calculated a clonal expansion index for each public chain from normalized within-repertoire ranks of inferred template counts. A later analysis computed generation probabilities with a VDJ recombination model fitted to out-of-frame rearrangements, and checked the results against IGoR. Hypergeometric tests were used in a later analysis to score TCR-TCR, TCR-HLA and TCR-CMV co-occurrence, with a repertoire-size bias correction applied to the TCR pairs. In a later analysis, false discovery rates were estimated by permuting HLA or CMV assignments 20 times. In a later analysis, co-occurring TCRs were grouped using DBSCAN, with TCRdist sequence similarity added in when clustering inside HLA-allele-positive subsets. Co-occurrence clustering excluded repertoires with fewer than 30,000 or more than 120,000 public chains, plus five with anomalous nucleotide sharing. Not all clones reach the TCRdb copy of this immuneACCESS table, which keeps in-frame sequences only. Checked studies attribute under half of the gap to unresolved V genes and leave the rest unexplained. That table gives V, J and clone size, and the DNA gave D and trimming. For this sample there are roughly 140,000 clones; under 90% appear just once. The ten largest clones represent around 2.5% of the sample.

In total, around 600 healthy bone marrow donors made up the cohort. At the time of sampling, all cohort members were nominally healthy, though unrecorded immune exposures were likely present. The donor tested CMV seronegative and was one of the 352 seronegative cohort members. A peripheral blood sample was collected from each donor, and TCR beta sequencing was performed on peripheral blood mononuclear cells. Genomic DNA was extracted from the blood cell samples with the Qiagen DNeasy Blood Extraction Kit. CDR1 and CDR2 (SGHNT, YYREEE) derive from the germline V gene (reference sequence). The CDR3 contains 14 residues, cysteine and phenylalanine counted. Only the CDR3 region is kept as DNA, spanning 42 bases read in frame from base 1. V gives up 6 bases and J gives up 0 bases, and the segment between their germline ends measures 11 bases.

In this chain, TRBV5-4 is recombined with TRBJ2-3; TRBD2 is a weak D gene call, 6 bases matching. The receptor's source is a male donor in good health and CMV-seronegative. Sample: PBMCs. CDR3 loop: CASNLSGSTDTQYF. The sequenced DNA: TGTGCCAGCAACTTAAGCGGGAGCACAGATACGCAGTATTTT.